The 6 T cell receptor beta chains below were found in one sample sequenced in a study of somatic mutations in cytotoxic T cells in rheumatoid arthritis. TCRdb's table, derived via immunoSEQ multiplex PCR, lists solely in-frame clones and lacks some. The table has around 6,000 clones, 65% to 85% seen once; the top ten hold roughly half. The sequencing sample was made of CD8+ T cells sorted from blood. All receptors derive from a woman between 50 and 59 years old with rheumatoid arthritis.

The chain employs TRBV9 and TRBJ2-5; D may be TRBD2 (6 bases). From germline, CDR1 is SGDLS and CDR2 YYNGEE. The length of the CDR3 is 14 residues. Trimming shortened V by 1 base and J by 5 bases, and 12 bases separated the two germline ends. The CDR3 loop reads CASSVTAGSETQYF. CDR3 bases: TGTGCCAGCAGCGTAACGGCGGGATCTGAGACCCAGTACTTC.

The gene calls are TRBV10-3 and TRBJ1-3; D is ambiguous. The length of the CDR3 is 14 residues. V lost 6 bases, J lost 0 bases, and 9 bases lay in between. Germline values: CDR1 ENHRY, CDR2 SYGVKD. CDR3 protein: CAIRQTSSGNTIYF. The CDR3, as DNA: TGTGCCATCAGACAAACAAGCTCTGGAAACACCATATATTTT.

The rearrangement uses TRBV9 and TRBJ2-7, with 8 bases lining up with TRBD1. Germline CDR1 reads SGDLS; CDR2 reads YYNGEE. The CDR3 length is 14 residues. Trimming at V came to 3 bases and at J to 3 bases, leaving 5 bases not matched to a gene. CDR3 protein: CASSGPTGVYEQYF. CDR3 nucleotide sequence: TGTGCCAGCAGCGGCCCGACAGGGGTCTACGAGCAGTACTTC.

V gene TRBV27 combines with J gene TRBJ2-3; D is possibly TRBD2 (5 bases). The germline V gene has CDR1 MNHEY and CDR2 SMNVEV (reference sequence). Deletions cut 0 bases from V and 0 bases from J, with 16 bases between. CDR3 size: 18 residues. CDR3: CASSLSMRRSASTDTQYF. The CDR3 region has the DNA TGTGCCAGCAGTTTATCGATGAGGAGGAGTGCTAGCACAGATACGCAGTATTTT.

This clone has a handful of counts. J is TRBJ2-7 and V is TRBV2; possibly TRBD2 for D (6 bases). Per the germline V gene, CDR1 is SNHLY and CDR2 is FYNNEI. This CDR3 is 13 amino acids long. V was pared by 5 bases and J by 3 bases, with 11 bases between. CDR3 in amino acids: CASSIGTHYEQYF. CDR3 DNA sequence: TGTGCCAGCAGTATAGGGACTCACTACGAGCAGTACTTC.

This clone is termed large. The genes are TRBV27 and TRBJ2-2; no reliable D call. The V end lost 5 bases, the J end lost 5 bases, and 9 bases lay between the germline ends. This CDR3 is built from 13 residues. CDR1 and CDR2 from the germline V gene are MNHEY and SMNVEV (reference sequence). In DNA, the CDR3 is TGTGCCAGCAGTCCCGTCTCGACCGGGGAGCTGTTTTTT. This translates into CASSPVSTGELFF.